This T cell receptor beta chain is from a study of blood T cell repertoires in COVID-19. TCRdb's table, derived via immunoSEQ multiplex PCR, lists solely in-frame clones and lacks some. The table shows over 200,000 clones, with around 90% occurring only once. V was clipped by 4 bases and J by 1 base; unmatched bases: 6. Per the germline V gene, CDR1 is WSHSY and CDR2 is SAAADI. The CDR3 length is 15 residues. Input material: PBMCs or T cells enriched from blood (not recorded which). This chain joins TRBV10-2 and TRBJ2-5; TRBD2 matches at 7 bases. This TCR derives from a woman in her twenties or thirties who had been exposed to COVID-19. The CDR3 nucleotides are TGCGCCAGCAGTGGGCCCGGGACTATCCAAGAGACCCAGTACTTC. It is translated as CASSGPGTIQETQYF.